This T cell receptor (beta chain) was sequenced during a study of blood T cell repertoires in COVID-19. CDR1 is GTSNPN, CDR2 SVGIG, per germline (reference sequence). V shed 3 bases and J 7 bases; nucleotides not matched to a gene: 9. The CDR3 has 14 residues. The protocol was immunoSEQ multiplex PCR, while the TCRdb copy is restricted to in-frame clones and leaves out a portion. The data contain approximately 280,000 clones, around nine tenths of them singletons. Everyone who took part was roughly 18 to 89 years old, and they came from about two dozen US areas. Sequences were obtained from PBMCs or T cells enriched from blood (not recorded which). The V gene is TRBV30, the J gene TRBJ1-5, with 7 bases that match TRBD1. This sequence was found in a young woman who had recovered from COVID-19. This chain's CDR3 is CAWSPKGGGQPQHF. The CDR3 coding sequence is TGTGCCTGGAGCCCTAAAGGGGGCGGGCAGCCCCAGCATTTT.